This T cell receptor beta chain appears in the sequencing data of a study of OX40 agonist ivuxolimab in advanced cancers. With regard to the full study: Ivuxolimab, which targeted the costimulatory receptor OX40 (CD134), was an agonistic, fully human IgG2 monoclonal antibody. Intravenous ivuxolimab was administered to patients every 2 weeks at six dose levels: 0.01, 0.1, 0.3, 1.5, 3 and 10 mg/kg. Among the 52 dose-escalation patients, about 20 had hepatocellular carcinoma, roughly 15 melanoma, 9 renal cell carcinoma and 9 head and neck cancer. A male proportion of roughly 80% and a mean age of approximately 62 years, ranging from 23 to 79, were recorded for the dose-escalation cohort. Prior anti-PD-1, anti-PD-L1 or anti-CTLA-4 therapy was permitted, and approximately 42% of dose-escalation patients had received checkpoint inhibitors. Partial responses were achieved by three dose-escalation patients, of whom one had hepatocellular carcinoma and two had cutaneous melanoma. The purpose of peripheral TCRbeta sequencing was to test whether ivuxolimab changed TCR sequence diversity and led to clonal T-cell expansion. The monotherapy dose-escalation portion (N ≈ 57 patients) of the phase I ivuxolimab trial is reported in the paper.

Genomic DNA was isolated from the sorted cells so that the TCRbeta CDR3 region could be sequenced. The immunoSEQ Assay was used to sequence the TCRbeta CDR3 regions. Drawn from immuneACCESS, this table holds only the in-frame rearrangements with V and J called that TCRdb kept. Clones are partly lost; checked studies trace under half to an unresolved V gene and leave the rest unexplained. This sample gives about 54,000 clones in total; 88% of them show up just once. The ten largest clones capture 3.5% of the sample. The CDR1 and CDR2 encoded by the germline V gene are MGHRA and YSYEKL. The junction carries 17 bases between V and J, which are trimmed by 2 bases and 7 bases respectively. Including cysteine and phenylalanine, the CDR3 has 16 amino acids. The sequence is cut down to CDR3 DNA, 48 bases in frame from base 1. Patients with autoimmune disease history or receiving systemic immunosuppression were excluded from the trial. Peripheral blood for TCR sequencing was collected from all dose cohorts at baseline, on cycle 4 day 1, and on cycle 7 day 1. Samples were obtained from an open-label, multicenter, first-in-human phase I dose-escalation trial of ivuxolimab. Adults with locally advanced or metastatic melanoma, renal cell, hepatocellular, or head and neck squamous cell carcinoma were enrolled in the trial. CD4+ and CD8+ T cells were sorted separately from peripheral blood before TCR sequencing.

The research as a whole found: At doses from 0.1 to 3.0 mg/kg, clonal expansion was seen in both CD4+ and CD8+ blood T cells between baseline and week 6. The antigen specificity of the clonally expanded peripheral T cells was not determined. After ivuxolimab, expanded clones were on average more numerous among CD8+ T cells than among CD4+ T cells. In the 0.1-3.0 mg/kg groups, partial responders had among the lowest normalized peripheral clonal expansion, particularly in CD8+ T cells. Low levels of normalized T-cell clonal expansion were also shown by some nonresponding patients.

For this clone: No antigen is known for it. No much larger clone exists at a distance of one base, and base qualities are not known.

The chain employs TRBV4-1 and TRBJ2-2; TRBD2 could be the D gene, as 6 bases match. The sequencing here drew on CD4+ or CD8+ T cells sorted from blood, taken in a trial of the OX40 agonist ivuxolimab. The TCR comes from an adult with an advanced solid tumor such as melanoma, head and neck, liver or kidney cancer. The CDR3 has the sequence CASSQPAGLSGGELFF. The nucleotide sequence is given as TGCGCCAGCAGCCAACCCGCGGGATTGTCGGGCGGGGAGCTGTTTTTT.